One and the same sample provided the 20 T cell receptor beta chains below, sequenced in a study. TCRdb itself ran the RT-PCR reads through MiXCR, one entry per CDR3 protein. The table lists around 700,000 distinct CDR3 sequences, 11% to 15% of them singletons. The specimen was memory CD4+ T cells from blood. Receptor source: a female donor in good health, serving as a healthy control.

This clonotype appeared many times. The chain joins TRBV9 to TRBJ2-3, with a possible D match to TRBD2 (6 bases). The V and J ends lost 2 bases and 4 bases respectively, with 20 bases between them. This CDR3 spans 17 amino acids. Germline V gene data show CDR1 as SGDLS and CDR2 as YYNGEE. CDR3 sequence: CASSVVTSKPWADTQYF. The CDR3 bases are TGTGCCAGCAGCGTGGTCACTAGCAAGCCCTGGGCAGATACGCAGTATTTT.

The CDR3 sequence: CASSSTTSGRAFLTDTQYF. DNA of the CDR3: TGTGCCAGCAGCTCCACGACTAGCGGGAGGGCCTTCTTAACAGATACGCAGTATTTT. This chain connects TRBV5-4 to TRBJ2-3; TRBD2 agrees at 14 bases. CDR3 length: 19 amino acids. V was clipped by 3 bases and J by 3 bases; unmatched bases: 12. Germline CDR1 reads SGHNT; CDR2 reads YYREEE (reference sequence). The full variable domain, completed using reference TRBV5-4 and TRBJ2-3, is ETGVTQSPTHLIKTRGQQVTLRCSSQSGHNTVSWYQQALGQGPQFIFQYYREEENGRGNFPPRFSGLQFPNYSSELNVNALELDDSALYLCASSSTTSGRAFLTDTQYFGPGTRLTVL.

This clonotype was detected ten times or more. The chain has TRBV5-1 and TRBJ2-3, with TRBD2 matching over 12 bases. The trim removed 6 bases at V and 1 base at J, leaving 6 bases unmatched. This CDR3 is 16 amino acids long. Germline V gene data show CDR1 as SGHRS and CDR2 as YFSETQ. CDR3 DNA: TGCGCCAGCACTATACTAGCGGGAGGTGGCACAGATACGCAGTATTTT. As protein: CASTILAGGGTDTQYF. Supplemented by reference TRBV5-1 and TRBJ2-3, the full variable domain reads KAGVTQTPRYLIKTRGQQVTLSCSPISGHRSVSWYQQTPGQGLQFLFEYFSETQRNKGNFPGRFSGRQFSNSRSEMNVSTLELGDSALYLCASTILAGGGTDTQYFGPGTRLTVL.

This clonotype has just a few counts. CDR3 sequence (DNA): TGTGCCAGCAGCCTCCGGACAGGCAACTCTCAAGAGACCCAGTACTTC. Protein sequence: CASSLRTGNSQETQYF. V usage is TRBV7-2 and J usage is TRBJ2-5; 7 bases fit TRBD1. Germline V gives CDR1 SGHTA, CDR2 FQGNSA. V shed 5 bases and J 2 bases; nucleotides not matched to a gene: 11. The CDR3 has 16 amino acids.

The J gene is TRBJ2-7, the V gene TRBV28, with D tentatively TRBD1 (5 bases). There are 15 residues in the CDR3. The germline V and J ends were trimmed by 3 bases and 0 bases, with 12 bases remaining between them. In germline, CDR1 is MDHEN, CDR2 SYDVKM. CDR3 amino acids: CASSFRQIYSYEQYF. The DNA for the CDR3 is TGTGCCAGCAGTTTTAGACAGATTTACTCCTACGAGCAGTACTTC.

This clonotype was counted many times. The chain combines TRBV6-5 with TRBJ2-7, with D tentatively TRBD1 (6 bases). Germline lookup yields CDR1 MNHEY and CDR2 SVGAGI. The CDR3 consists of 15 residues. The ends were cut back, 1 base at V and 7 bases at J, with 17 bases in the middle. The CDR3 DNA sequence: TGTGCCAGCAGTTACTACCTGGACAGCTCGCAGGAGCAGTACTTC. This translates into CASSYYLDSSQEQYF.

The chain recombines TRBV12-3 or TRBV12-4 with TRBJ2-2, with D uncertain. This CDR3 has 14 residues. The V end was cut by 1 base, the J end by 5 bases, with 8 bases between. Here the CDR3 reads CASSLEARTGELFF. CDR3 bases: TGTGCCAGCAGTTTAGAAGCCAGGACCGGGGAGCTGTTTTTT.

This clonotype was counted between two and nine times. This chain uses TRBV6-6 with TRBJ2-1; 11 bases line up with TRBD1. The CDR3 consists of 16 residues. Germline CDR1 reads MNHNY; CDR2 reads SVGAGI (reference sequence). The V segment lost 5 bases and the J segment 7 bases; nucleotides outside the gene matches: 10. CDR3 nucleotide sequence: TGTGCCAGCAGTACACCGGGACAGGGGGTCGGGAATGAGCAGTTCTTC. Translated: CASSTPGQGVGNEQFF.

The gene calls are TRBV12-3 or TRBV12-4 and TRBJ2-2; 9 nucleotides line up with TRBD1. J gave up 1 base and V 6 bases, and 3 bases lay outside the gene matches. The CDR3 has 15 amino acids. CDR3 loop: CASRQGQGNTGELFF. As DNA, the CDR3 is TGTGCCAGCAGACAGGGACAGGGGAACACCGGGGAGCTGTTTTTT.

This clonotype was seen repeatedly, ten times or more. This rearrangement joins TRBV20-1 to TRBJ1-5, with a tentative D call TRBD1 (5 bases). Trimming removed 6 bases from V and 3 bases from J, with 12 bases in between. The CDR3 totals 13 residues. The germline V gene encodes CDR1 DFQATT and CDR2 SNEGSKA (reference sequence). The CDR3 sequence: CSASDSFNQPQHF. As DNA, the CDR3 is TGCAGTGCAAGCGACAGTTTCAATCAGCCCCAGCATTTT.

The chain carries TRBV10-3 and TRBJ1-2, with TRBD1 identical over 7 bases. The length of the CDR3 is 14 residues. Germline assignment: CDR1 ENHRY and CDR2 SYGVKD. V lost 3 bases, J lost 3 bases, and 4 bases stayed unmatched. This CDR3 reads CAISDQQGYYGYTF. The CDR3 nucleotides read TGTGCCATCAGTGATCAACAGGGGTACTATGGCTACACCTTC.

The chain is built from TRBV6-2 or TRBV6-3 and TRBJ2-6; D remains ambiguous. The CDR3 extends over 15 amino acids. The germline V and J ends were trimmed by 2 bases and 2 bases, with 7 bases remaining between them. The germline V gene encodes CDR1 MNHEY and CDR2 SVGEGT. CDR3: CASSYPFAGANVLTF. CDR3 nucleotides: TGTGCCAGCAGTTACCCCTTCGCTGGGGCCAACGTCCTGACTTTC.

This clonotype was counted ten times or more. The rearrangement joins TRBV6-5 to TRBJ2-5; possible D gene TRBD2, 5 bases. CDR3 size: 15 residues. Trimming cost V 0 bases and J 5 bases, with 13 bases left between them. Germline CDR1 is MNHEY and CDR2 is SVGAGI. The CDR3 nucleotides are TGTGCCAGCAGTTACTCGGGTAGCGATTGGGAGACCCAGTACTTC. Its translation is CASSYSGSDWETQYF.

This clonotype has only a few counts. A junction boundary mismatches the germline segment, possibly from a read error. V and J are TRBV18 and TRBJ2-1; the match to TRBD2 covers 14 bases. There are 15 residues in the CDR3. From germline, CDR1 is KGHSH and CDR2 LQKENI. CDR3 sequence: CASSPMTSGRAGEVF. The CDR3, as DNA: TGTGCCAGCTCACCGATGACTAGCGGGAGGGCCGGGGAAGTCTTC.

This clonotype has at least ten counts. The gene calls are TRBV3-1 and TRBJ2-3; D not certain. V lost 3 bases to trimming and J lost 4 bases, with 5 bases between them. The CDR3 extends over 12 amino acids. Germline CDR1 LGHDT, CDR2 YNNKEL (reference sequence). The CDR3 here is CASSQVADTQYF. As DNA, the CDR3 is TGTGCCAGCAGCCAGGTGGCAGATACGCAGTATTTT.

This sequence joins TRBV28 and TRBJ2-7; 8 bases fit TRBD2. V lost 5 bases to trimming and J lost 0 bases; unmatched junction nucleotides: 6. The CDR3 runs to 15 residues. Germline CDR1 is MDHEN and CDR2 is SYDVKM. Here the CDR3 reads CASSPRTSRSYEQYF. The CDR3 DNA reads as TGTGCCAGCAGTCCCCGGACTAGCCGCTCCTACGAGCAGTACTTC.

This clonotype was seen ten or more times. Here the CDR3 DNA reads TGCGCCAGCAGCCCCACTTGGACGGTTGGCTCCTACAATGAGCAGTTCTTC. Translation gives CASSPTWTVGSYNEQFF. The chain couples TRBV4-3 to TRBJ2-1; D uncertain. The CDR3 covers 17 residues. Germline lookup yields CDR1 LGHNA and CDR2 YSLEER. V lost 4 bases, J lost 0 bases, and 16 bases lay in between.

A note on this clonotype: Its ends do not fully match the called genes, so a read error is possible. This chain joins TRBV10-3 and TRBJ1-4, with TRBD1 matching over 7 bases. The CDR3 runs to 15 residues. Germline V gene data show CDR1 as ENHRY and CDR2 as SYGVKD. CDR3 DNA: TGTGCCAGCAGTGAGTCGACAGGGTCGAATGAAAAACTGTTTTTT. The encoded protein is CASSESTGSNEKLFF.

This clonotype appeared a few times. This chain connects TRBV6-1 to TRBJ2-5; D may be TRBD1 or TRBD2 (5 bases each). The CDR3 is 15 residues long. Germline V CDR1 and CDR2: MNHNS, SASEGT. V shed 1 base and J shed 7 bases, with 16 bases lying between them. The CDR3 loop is CASSEGWDGAGTQYF. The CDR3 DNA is TGTGCCAGCAGTGAAGGATGGGACGGGGCCGGGACCCAGTACTTC.

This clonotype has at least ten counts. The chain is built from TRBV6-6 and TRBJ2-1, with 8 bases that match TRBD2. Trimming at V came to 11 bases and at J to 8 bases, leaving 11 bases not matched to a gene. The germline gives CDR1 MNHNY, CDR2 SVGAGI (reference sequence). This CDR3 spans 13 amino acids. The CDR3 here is CAGSAGGGDEQFF. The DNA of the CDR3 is TGTGCCGGTTCAGCCGGGGGGGGGGATGAGCAGTTCTTC.